This passage covers 5 T cell receptor beta chains from one sample sequenced in a study of blood T cell repertoires in COVID-19. TCRdb keeps only in-frame clones here, not all; method: immunoSEQ multiplex PCR. The sample holds some 240,000 clones; about 86% are singletons and the top ten take approximately 4%. The sequencing input was PBMCs or T cells enriched from blood (not recorded which). These TCRs come from a man younger than 45 with acute COVID-19.

The CDR3 here is CASTSVARYEQYV. CDR3 nucleotides: TGTGCCAGCACGTCGGTAGCAAGATACGAGCAGTACGTC. This chain links TRBV6-5 with TRBJ2-7; D is uncertain. Germline assignment: CDR1 MNHEY and CDR2 SVGAGI. V lost 7 bases and J 4 bases, leaving 14 bases between the germline ends. The CDR3 runs to 13 residues.

The chain employs TRBV3-1 (or the pseudogene TRBV3-2) and TRBJ2-2, with D possibly TRBD1 on 5 matching bases. The germline V and J ends were trimmed by 4 bases and 7 bases, with 16 bases remaining between them. CDR1 and CDR2 from the germline V gene are LGHDT and YNNKEL (reference sequence). The CDR3 is made up of 15 amino acids. The CDR3 loop reads CASSRGLGLDGELFF. Here the CDR3 DNA reads TGTGCCAGCAGCCGGGGTCTGGGGCTGGACGGGGAGCTGTTTTTT.

The J gene is TRBJ2-3, the V gene TRBV7-9; D call uncertain. The CDR3 sequence is 12 residues long. Deletions cut 6 bases from V and 4 bases from J, with 8 bases between. The germline V gene has CDR1 SEHNR and CDR2 FQNEAQ (reference sequence). DNA of the CDR3: TGTGCCAGCAGGGGCACCCCAGATACGCAGTATTTT. This codes for CASRGTPDTQYF. The variable domain in full, with the rest retrieved from reference TRBV7-9 and TRBJ2-3, is DTGVSQNPRHKITKRGQNVTFRCDPISEHNRLYWYRQTLGQGPEFLTYFQNEAQLEKSRLLSDRFSAERPKGSFSTLEIQRTEQGDSAMYLCASRGTPDTQYFGPGTRLTVL.

The V gene is TRBV7-8, the J gene TRBJ1-2, with a possible D match to TRBD1 (6 bases). The CDR3 is 15 residues long. Germline V gene lookup returns CDR1 SGHVS and CDR2 FQNEAQ. Trimming removed 5 bases from V and 9 bases from J, with 22 bases in between. Written as DNA, the CDR3 is TGTGCCAGCAGCGCTGGGGGCGGAATTTCGGTACGCTACACCTTC. Its translation is CASSAGGGISVRYTF.

As concerns this clone: Relative to the germline gene, one junction end is altered; a read error may explain this. The V call is TRBV10-1, the J call TRBJ2-7; D might be TRBD2 (5 bases). Germline V gene lookup returns CDR1 WNHNN and CDR2 SYGVQD (reference sequence). The CDR3 runs 12 residues. The CDR3 here is CASQKDGVPETF. As DNA, the CDR3 is TGCGCCAGCCAAAAAGACGGGGTACCCGAAACTTTC.